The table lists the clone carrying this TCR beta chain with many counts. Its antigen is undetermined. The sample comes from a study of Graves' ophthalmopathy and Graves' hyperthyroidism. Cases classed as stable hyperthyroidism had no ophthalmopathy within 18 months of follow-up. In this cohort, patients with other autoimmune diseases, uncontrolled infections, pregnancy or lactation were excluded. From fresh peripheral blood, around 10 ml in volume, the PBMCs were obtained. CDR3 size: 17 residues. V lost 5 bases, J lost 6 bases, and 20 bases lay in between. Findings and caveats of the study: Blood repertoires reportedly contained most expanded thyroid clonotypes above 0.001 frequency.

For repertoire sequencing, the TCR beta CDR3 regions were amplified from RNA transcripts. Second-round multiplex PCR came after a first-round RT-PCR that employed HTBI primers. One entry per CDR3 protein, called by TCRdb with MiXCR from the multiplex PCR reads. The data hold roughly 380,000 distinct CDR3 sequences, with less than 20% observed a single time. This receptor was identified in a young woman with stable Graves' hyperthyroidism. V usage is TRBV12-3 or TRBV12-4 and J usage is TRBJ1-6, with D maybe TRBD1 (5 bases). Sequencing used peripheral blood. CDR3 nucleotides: TGTGCCAGCAGTGCCTCTACCAGGGTACGAGGTAATTCACCCCTCCACTTT. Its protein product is CASSASTRVRGNSPLHF.